Listed below are T cell receptor beta chains from one sample, sequenced in a study of blood T cell repertoires in COVID-19. Produced via immunoSEQ multiplex PCR; TCRdb's table is partial and in-frame only. The repertoire has more than 150,000 clones, 80% to 85% of them found once; the top ten carry roughly 5%. The sequencing sample was made of peripheral blood. The source of these receptors is a woman in her thirties with acute or convalescent COVID-19. Both conserved end residues are trimmed from each CDR3. The order of the fields is J gene, V gene, CDR3 protein.

TRBJ1-1 | TRBV13 | ASSQVKNTEAF
TRBJ2-1 | TRBV9 | ASSVSQGFYNEQF
TRBJ2-2 | TRBV30 | AWSIRASNTGELF
TRBJ1-1 | TRBV6-5 | ASSSPTIAF
TRBJ1-4 | TRBV29-1 | SVRADPNEKLF
TRBJ1-2 | TRBV7-2 | ASSPRAPYGYT
TRBJ1-5 | TRBV11-3 | ASSLRVWNQPQH
TRBJ2-1 | TRBV24-1 | ASGTSTGEQF
TRBJ2-7 | TRBV5-1 | ASSQGTSGNLYEQY
TRBJ2-5 | TRBV19 | ASTGTGGRETQY
TRBJ2-1 | TRBV10-1 | AEGLSYNEQF
TRBJ2-2 | TRBV27 | ASSFFAGAGELF
TRBJ2-7 | TRBV7-2 | ASSGRPGLSYEQY
TRBJ1-2 | TRBV9 | ASSARNRGRIGYT
TRBJ2-7 | TRBV28 | ASRQSPPGVSAYEQY
TRBJ1-1 | TRBV5-1 | ASSLGGGIQGEAF
TRBJ2-1 | TRBV27 | ASSLQGAPPRNEQF
TRBJ1-4 | TRBV2 | ASSEDRTDSAGGLF
TRBJ1-1 | TRBV6-5 | ASLKDRANTEAF
TRBJ1-1 | TRBV5-4 | ASSLVRGWVNTEAF
TRBJ1-2 | TRBV24-1 | ATSDLNRDYGYT
TRBJ2-2 | TRBV28 | ASIERGELF